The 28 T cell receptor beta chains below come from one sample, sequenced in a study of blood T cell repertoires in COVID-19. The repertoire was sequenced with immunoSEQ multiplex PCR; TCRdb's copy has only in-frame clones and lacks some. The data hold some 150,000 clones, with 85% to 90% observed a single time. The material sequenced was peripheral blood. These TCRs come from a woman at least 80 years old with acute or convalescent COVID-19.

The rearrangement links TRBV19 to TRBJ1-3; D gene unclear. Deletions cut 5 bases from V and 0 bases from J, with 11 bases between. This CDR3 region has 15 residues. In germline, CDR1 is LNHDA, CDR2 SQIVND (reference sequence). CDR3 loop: CASSERGISGNTIYF. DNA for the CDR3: TGTGCCAGTAGTGAACGAGGGATCTCTGGAAACACCATATATTTT.

CDR3 region: CASSSRRQGATGGYTF. CDR3 DNA: TGTGCCAGCAGTTCCAGAAGACAGGGGGCTACCGGAGGCTACACCTTC. V usage is TRBV11-2 and J usage is TRBJ1-2; TRBD1 matches 10 bases. The J segment lost 8 bases and the V segment lost 6 bases, leaving 15 bases of the junction unmatched. The CDR3 sequence is 16 residues long. The germline gives CDR1 SGHAT, CDR2 FQNNGV. Together with reference TRBV11-2 and TRBJ1-2, the CDR3 gives the full variable domain: EAGVAQSPRYKIIEKRQSVAFWCNPISGHATLYWYQQILGQGPKLLIQFQNNGVVDDSQLPKDRFSAERLKGVDSTLKIQPAKLEDSAVYLCASSSRRQGATGGYTFGSGTRLTVV.

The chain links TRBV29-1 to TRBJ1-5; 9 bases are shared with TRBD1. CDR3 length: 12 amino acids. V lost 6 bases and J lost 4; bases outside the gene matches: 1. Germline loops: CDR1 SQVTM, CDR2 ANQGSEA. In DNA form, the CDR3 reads TGCAGCGTCGACAGGGGGAATCAGCCCCAGCATTTT. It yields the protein CSVDRGNQPQHF.

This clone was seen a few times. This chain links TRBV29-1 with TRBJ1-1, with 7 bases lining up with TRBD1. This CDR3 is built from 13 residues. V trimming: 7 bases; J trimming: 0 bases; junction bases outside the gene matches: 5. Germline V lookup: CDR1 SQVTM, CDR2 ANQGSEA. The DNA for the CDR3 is TGCAGCGACAGGGGAAGCATGAACACTGAAGCTTTCTTT. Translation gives CSDRGSMNTEAFF.

CDR3 sequence (DNA): TGTGCCACCGGGGGACAGGGGGGAGCGGCCCTCCACTTT. Its translation: CATGGQGGAALHF. This sequence joins TRBV10-3 and TRBJ1-6, with 11 bases matching TRBD1. Germline lookup yields CDR1 ENHRY and CDR2 SYGVKD. This CDR3 has 13 residues. The V and J ends lost 10 bases and 14 bases, in that order; junction bases with no gene match: 10.

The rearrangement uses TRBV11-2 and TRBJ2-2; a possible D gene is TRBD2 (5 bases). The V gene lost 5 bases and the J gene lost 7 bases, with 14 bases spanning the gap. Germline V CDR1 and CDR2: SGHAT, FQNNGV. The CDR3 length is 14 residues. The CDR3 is CASSPIRGFGELFF. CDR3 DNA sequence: TGTGCCAGCAGCCCCATCCGGGGTTTCGGGGAGCTGTTTTTT.

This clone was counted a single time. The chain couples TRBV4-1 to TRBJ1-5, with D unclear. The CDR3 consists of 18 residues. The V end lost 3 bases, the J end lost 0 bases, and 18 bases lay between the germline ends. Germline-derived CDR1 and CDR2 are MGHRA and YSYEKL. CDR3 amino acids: CASSQGGVVVNSNQPQHF. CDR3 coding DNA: TGCGCCAGCAGCCAGGGCGGGGTGGTCGTGAATAGCAATCAGCCCCAGCATTTT.

CDR3 sequence reads: CASSEAEGYSPLHF. The CDR3, as DNA: TGTGCCAGCTCAGAAGCGGAGGGATATTCACCCCTCCACTTT. The rearrangement uses TRBV18 and TRBJ1-6; D not resolved. The CDR3 runs 14 residues. CDR1 is KGHSH and CDR2 is LQKENI in the germline V gene. Deletions cut 5 bases from V and 8 bases from J, with 13 bases between.

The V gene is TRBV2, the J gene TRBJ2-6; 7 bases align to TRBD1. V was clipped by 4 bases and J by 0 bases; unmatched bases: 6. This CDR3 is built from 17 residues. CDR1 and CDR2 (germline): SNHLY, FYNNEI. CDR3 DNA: TGTGCCAGCAGTGCCTGGACAGGACCCTCTGGGGCCAACGTCCTGACTTTC. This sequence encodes CASSAWTGPSGANVLTF.

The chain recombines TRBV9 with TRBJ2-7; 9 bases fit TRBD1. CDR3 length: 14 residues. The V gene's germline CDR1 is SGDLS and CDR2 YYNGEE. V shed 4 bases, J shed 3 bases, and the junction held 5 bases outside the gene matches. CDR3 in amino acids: CASSPGDRVYEQYF. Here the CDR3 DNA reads TGTGCCAGCAGCCCGGGGGACAGGGTCTACGAGCAGTACTTC.

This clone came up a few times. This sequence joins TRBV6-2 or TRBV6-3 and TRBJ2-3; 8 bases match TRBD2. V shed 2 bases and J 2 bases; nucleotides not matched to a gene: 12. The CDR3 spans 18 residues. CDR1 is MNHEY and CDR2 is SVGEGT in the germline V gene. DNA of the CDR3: TGTGCCAGCAGTTACAACCGAAAACTAGCGGATCTCACAGATACGCAGTATTTT. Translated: CASSYNRKLADLTDTQYF.

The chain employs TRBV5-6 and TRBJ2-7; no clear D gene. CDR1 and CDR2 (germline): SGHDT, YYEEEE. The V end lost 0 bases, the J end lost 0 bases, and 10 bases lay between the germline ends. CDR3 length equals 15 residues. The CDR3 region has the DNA TGTGCCAGCAGCTTGGGGGTCCGGAGCTCCTACGAGCAGTACTTC. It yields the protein CASSLGVRSSYEQYF.

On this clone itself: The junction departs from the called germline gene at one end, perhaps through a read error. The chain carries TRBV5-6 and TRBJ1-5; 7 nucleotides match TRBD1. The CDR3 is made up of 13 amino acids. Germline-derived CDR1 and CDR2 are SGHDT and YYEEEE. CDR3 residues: CASSLGTGHRRDF. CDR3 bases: TGTGCCAGCAGCTTGGGGACAGGCCACCGGAGGGATTTT.

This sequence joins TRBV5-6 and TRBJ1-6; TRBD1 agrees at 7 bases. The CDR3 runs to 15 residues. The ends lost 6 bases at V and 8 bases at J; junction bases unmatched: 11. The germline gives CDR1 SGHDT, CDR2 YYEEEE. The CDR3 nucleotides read TGTGCCAGCACCCGGGGGTGGCAGGGGGATTCACCCCTCCACTTT. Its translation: CASTRGWQGDSPLHF.

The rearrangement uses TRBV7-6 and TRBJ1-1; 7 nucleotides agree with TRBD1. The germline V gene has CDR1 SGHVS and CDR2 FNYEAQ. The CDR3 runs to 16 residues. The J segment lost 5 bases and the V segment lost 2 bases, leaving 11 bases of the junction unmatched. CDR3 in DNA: TGTGCCAGCAGCTTAAGACAGGGACTGAGGGGGACTGAAGCTTTCTTT. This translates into CASSLRQGLRGTEAFF.

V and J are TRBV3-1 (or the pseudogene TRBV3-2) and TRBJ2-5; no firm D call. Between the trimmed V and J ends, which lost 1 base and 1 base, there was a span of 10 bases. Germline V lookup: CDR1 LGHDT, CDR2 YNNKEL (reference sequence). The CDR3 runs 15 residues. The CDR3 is CASSQVFPRQETQYF. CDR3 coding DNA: TGTGCCAGCAGCCAAGTATTCCCTCGCCAAGAGACCCAGTACTTC.

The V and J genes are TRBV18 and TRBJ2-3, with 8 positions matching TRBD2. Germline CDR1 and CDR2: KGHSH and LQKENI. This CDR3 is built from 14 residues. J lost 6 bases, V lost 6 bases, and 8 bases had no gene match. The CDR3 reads CASSPGGAGDTQYF. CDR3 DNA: TGTGCCAGCTCCCCCGGGGGGGCCGGGGATACGCAGTATTTT.

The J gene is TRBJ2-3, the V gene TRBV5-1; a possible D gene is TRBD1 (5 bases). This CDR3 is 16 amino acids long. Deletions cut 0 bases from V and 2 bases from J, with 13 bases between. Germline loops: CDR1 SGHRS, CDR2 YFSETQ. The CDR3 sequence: CASSLALQEATDTQYF. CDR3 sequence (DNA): TGCGCCAGCAGCTTGGCCCTACAGGAAGCCACAGATACGCAGTATTTT.

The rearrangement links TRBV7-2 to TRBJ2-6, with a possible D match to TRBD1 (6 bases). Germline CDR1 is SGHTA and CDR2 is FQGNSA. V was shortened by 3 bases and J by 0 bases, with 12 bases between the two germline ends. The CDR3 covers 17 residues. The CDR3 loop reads CASSFGQPNSGANVLTF. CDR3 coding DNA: TGTGCCAGCAGCTTCGGACAGCCTAACTCTGGGGCCAACGTCCTGACTTTC.

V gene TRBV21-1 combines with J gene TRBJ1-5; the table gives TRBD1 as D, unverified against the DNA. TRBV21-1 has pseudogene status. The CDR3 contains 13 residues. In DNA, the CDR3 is TGTGCCAGCCGGGGCAGGGGGCGTCAGCCCCAGCATTTT. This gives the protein CASRGRGRQPQHF.

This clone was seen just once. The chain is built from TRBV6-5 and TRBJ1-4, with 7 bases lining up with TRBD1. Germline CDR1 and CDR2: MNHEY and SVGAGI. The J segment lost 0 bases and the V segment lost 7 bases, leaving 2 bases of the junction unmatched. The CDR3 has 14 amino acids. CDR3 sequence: CASNDRATNEKLFF. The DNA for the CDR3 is TGTGCCAGCAACGACAGGGCAACTAATGAAAAACTGTTTTTT.

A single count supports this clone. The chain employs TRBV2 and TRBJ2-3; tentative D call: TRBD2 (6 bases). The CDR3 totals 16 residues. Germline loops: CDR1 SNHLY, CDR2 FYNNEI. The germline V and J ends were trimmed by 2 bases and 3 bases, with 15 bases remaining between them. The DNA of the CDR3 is TGTGCCAGCAGTGAACAGATGTCAGGGAGGACAGATACGCAGTATTTT. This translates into CASSEQMSGRTDTQYF.

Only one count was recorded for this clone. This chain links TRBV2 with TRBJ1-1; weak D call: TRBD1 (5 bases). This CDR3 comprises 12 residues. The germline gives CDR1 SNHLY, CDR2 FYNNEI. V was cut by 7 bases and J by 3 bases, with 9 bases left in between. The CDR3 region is CASTGLDTEAFF. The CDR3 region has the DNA TGTGCCAGCACAGGGTTGGACACTGAAGCTTTCTTT.

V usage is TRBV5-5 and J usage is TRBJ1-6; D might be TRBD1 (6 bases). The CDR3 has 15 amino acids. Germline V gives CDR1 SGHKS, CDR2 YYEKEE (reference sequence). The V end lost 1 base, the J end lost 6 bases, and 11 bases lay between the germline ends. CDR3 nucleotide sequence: TGTGCCAGCAGCTTGTCCGACAGGTTTAATTCACCCCTCCACTTT. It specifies CASSLSDRFNSPLHF.

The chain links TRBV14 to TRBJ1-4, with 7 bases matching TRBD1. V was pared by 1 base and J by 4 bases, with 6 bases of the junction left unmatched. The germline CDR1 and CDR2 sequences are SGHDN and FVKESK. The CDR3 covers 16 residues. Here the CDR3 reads CASSQGLGQINEKLFF. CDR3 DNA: TGTGCCAGCAGCCAAGGCCTGGGACAGATTAATGAAAAACTGTTTTTT.

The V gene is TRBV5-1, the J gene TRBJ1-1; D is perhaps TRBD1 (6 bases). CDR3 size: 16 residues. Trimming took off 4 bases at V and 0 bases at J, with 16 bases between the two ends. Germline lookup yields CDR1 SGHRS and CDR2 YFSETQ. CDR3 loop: CASSPRAGVMNTEAFF. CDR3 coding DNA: TGCGCCAGCAGCCCCAGGGCAGGGGTTATGAACACTGAAGCTTTCTTT.

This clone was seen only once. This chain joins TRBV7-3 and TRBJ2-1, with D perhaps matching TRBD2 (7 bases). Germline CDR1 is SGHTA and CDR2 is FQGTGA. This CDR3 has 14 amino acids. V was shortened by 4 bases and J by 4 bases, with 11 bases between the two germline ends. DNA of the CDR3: TGTGCCAGCAGCTCCGGGGGGCCATACAATGAGCAGTTCTTC. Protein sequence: CASSSGGPYNEQFF. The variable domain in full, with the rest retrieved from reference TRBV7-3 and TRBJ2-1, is GAGVSQTPSNKVTEKGKYVELRCDPISGHTALYWYRQSLGQGPEFLIYFQGTGAADDSGLPNDRFFAVRPEGSVSTLKIQRTERGDSAVYLCASSSGGPYNEQFFGPGTRLTVL.

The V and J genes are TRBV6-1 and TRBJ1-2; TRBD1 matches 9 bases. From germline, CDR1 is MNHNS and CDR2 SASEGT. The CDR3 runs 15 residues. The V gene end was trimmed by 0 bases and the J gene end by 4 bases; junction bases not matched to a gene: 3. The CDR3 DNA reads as TGTGCCAGCAGTGAAGCGGGACAGGGCATCTATGGCTACACCTTC. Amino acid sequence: CASSEAGQGIYGYTF.